Listed below are T cell receptor beta chains from one sample, sequenced in a study of blood T cell repertoires in COVID-19. Sequenced by immunoSEQ multiplex PCR; TCRdb stores in-frame clones only, minus some. The sample consists of approximately 120,000 clones, 86% of them appearing once. The sample comprised peripheral blood. The origin of the receptors is a human donor in a cohort sampled during active COVID-19. CDR3s include the opening cysteine and the closing phenylalanine or tryptophan. A D gene is named only where the DNA matches it firmly. Part of the rows lack a size; the others show once, few, many or a class for expanded clones.

j_call clone_size v_call d_call cdr3_aa cdr3_nt
TRBJ1-5 NA TRBV19 TRBD1 CASSPDRGNQPQHF TGTGCCAGTAGTCCGGACAGGGGTAATCAGCCCCAGCATTTT
TRBJ2-3 NA TRBV12-5 TRBD2 CASGPTLSGMTSDTQYF TGTGCTAGTGGTCCGACCCTCAGCGGGATGACCTCAGATACGCAGTATTTT
TRBJ1-6 NA TRBV2 NA CASLIEGAGNSPLHF TGTGCCAGCTTAATTGAGGGTGCCGGAAATTCACCCCTCCACTTT
TRBJ2-1 NA TRBV24-1 TRBD1 CATRAPSGQGAYEQFF TGTGCCACCAGGGCGCCTTCGGGACAGGGGGCATATGAGCAGTTCTTC
TRBJ2-7 NA TRBV5-6 NA CASSLKGEYRYEQYF TGTGCCAGCAGCTTGAAGGGGGAATATCGATACGAGCAGTACTTC
TRBJ2-7 NA TRBV30 TRBD1 CAWDRGSRDEQYF TGTGCCTGGGACAGGGGAAGTAGGGACGAGCAGTACTTC
TRBJ1-2 NA TRBV19 NA CASSTKLNYGYTF TGTGCCAGTAGTACAAAACTTAACTATGGCTACACCTTC
TRBJ1-1 NA TRBV5-1 NA CASSLDRRSNTEAFF TGCGCCAGCAGCTTGGACAGGCGGAGTAACACTGAAGCTTTCTTT
TRBJ1-1 NA TRBV2 TRBD1 CASSLTGGVNTEAFF TGTGCCAGCAGTTTAACAGGGGGCGTCAACACTGAAGCTTTCTTT
TRBJ2-7 NA TRBV5-1 TRBD1 CASSLPGTGGMEQYF TGCGCCAGCAGCTTGCCCGGGACAGGGGGGATGGAGCAGTACTTC
TRBJ2-2 NA TRBV5-6 NA CASRMEGTGELFF TGTGCCAGCAGGATGGAGGGCACCGGGGAGCTGTTTTTT
TRBJ2-7 NA TRBV3-1/TRBV3-2 NA CASSQRQGSEQYF TGTGCCAGCAGCCAACGCCAGGGGAGCGAGCAGTACTTC
TRBJ1-1 NA TRBV9 NA CASSAPQDSPNTEAFF TGTGCCAGCAGCGCACCCCAGGACAGCCCTAACACTGAAGCTTTCTTT
TRBJ2-1 NA TRBV27 TRBD2 CASSLSEWGREFF TGTGCCAGCAGTTTATCGGAGTGGGGGAGGGAGTTCTTC
TRBJ1-2 once TRBV5-1 TRBD1 CASSEGTGRNGYTF TGCGCCAGCAGCGAAGGGACAGGGAGGAATGGCTACACCTTC
TRBJ1-5 NA TRBV6-2/TRBV6-3 NA CASSYTEWTQHF TGTGCCAGCAGTTATACAGAATGGACCCAGCATTTT
TRBJ1-2 NA TRBV29-1 NA CSVEVGADGYTF TGCAGCGTTGAAGTGGGGGCGGATGGCTACACCTTC
TRBJ2-7 once TRBV10-2 TRBD2 CASAGGAGAYEQYF TGCGCCAGCGCGGGGGGAGCGGGAGCCTACGAGCAGTACTTC
TRBJ2-5 once TRBV4-3 TRBD2 CASSQVATSGKQETQYF TGCGCCAGCAGCCAAGTCGCGACTAGCGGGAAACAAGAGACCCAGTACTTC
TRBJ1-1 NA TRBV7-2 TRBD1 CASSLAATGISTEAFF TGTGCCAGCAGCTTAGCCGCGACAGGGATAAGCACTGAAGCTTTCTTT
TRBJ1-1 NA TRBV2 TRBD1 CASTGQGAGVTEAFF TGTGCCAGCACCGGACAGGGGGCGGGGGTCACTGAAGCTTTCTTT
TRBJ2-7 NA TRBV7-8 TRBD2 CASSLGGRAAYEQYF TGTGCCAGCAGCTTGGGGGGGAGGGCCGCCTACGAGCAGTACTTC
TRBJ2-7 NA TRBV3-1/TRBV3-2 NA CASSRTRDYEQYF TGTGCCAGCAGCCGGACCCGGGACTACGAGCAGTACTTC
TRBJ2-1 NA TRBV2 NA CASSEITYNEQFF TGTGCCAGCAGTGAAATTACCTACAATGAGCAGTTCTTC
TRBJ1-5 NA TRBV6-5 NA CASSYSPLLRQPQHF TGTGCCAGCAGTTACTCACCCCTCCTGAGGCAGCCCCAGCATTTT
TRBJ2-7 NA TRBV19 NA CASSMYGSSYEQYF TGTGCCAGTAGTATGTATGGCAGTTCCTACGAGCAGTACTTC
TRBJ1-4 few TRBV9 TRBD1 CASSASGTVDSSGEKLFF TGTGCCAGCAGCGCCTCCGGGACAGTAGATAGTTCAGGGGAAAAACTGTTTTTT
TRBJ2-1 NA TRBV11-2 NA CASSLNLNEQFF TGTGCCAGCAGCCTAAATTTGAATGAGCAGTTCTTC
TRBJ2-7 NA TRBV19 NA CASSLDSGSSSYEQYF TGTGCCAGTAGTTTGGACAGTGGGTCTAGCTCCTACGAGCAGTACTTC